This T cell receptor beta chain is from a study of cytomegalovirus exposure and HLA in healthy donors. This CDR3 contains 13 residues. Germline CDR1 reads MNHNY; CDR2 reads SVGAGI (reference sequence). The V gene lost 11 bases and the J gene lost 3 bases, with 14 bases spanning the gap. The PCR used 60 Vbeta and 13 Jbeta primers. TCRdb's copy holds only in-frame clones and misses some; the assay was immunoSEQ multiplex PCR. The table has over 150,000 clones, 70% to 90% seen once. This clone was seen more than once but under ten times. Material: PBMCs. The V call is TRBV6-6, the J call TRBJ2-1, with a tentative D call TRBD2 (5 bases). This TCR was sampled from a man aged 25-40 years in good health and CMV-seropositive. CDR3 nucleotide sequence: TGTGCCTCCGGCCCAGCGGTCTACAATGAGCAGTTCTTC. Translating it yields CASGPAVYNEQFF.